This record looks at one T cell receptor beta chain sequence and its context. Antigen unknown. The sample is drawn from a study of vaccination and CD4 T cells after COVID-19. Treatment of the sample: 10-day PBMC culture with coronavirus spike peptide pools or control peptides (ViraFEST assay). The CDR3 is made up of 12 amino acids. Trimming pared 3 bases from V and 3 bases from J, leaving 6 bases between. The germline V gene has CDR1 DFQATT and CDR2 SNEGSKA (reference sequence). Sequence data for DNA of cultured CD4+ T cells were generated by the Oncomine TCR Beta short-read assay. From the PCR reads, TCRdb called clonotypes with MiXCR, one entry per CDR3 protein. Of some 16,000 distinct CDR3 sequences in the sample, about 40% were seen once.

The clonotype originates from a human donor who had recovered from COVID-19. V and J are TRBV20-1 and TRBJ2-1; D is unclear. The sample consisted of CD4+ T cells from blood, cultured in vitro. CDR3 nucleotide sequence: TGCAGTGCTAGTACCTTCTACAATGAGCAGTTCTTC. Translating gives CSASTFYNEQFF.